One and the same sample provided the 19 T cell receptor beta chains below, sequenced in a study of vaccination effects on CD4 cells after COVID-19. The authors isolated CD4+ T cells after nine to eleven days of culture. Participants completed two doses of the BNT162b2 or mRNA-1273 vaccine. Profiling relied on immunoSEQ multiplex PCR, and the TCRdb table lists in-frame clones only, not all of them. The data contain approximately 74,000 clones, 65% to 80% of them singletons. No antigen has been identified for these receptors. The material sequenced was CD4+ T cells from PBMCs cultured without peptide, taken after COVID-19 vaccination. These receptors all come from a human donor who received a COVID-19 vaccine.

V gene TRBV21-1 combines with J gene TRBJ1-4. TRBV21-1 counts as a pseudogene. The CDR3 covers 13 residues. For the CDR3, the DNA is TGTGCCAGCAGCAAAGCGGCGAGGGAAAAACTGTTTTTT. Protein product: CASSKAAREKLFF.

The CDR3 region is CASSPWSGGPVSDTQYF. For the CDR3, the DNA is TGTGCCAGCTCACCTTGGAGTGGGGGGCCCGTCTCAGATACGCAGTATTTT. The chain employs TRBV18 and TRBJ2-3, with D perhaps matching TRBD1 or TRBD2 (6 bases each). Per the germline V gene, CDR1 is KGHSH and CDR2 is LQKENI. V was cut by 3 bases and J by 4 bases, with 20 bases left in between. The CDR3 is 17 amino acids.

This clone has a handful of counts. The chain joins TRBV30 to TRBJ1-5, with D unclear. The V end lost 3 bases, the J end lost 0 bases, and 24 bases lay between the germline ends. Germline CDR1 reads GTSNPN; CDR2 reads SVGIG (reference sequence). The CDR3 sequence is 19 residues long. DNA for the CDR3: TGTGCCTGGAGCTCCGCGGGTCTTGACCCTAATTTTAGCAATCAGCCCCAGCATTTT. It codes for CAWSSAGLDPNFSNQPQHF.

Only a few counts were recorded for this clone. The CDR3 nucleotides read TGCGCCAGCAGTGAGTCGATGGTCTATGGCTACACCTTC. Translating gives CASSESMVYGYTF. The gene calls are TRBV10-1 and TRBJ1-2; D uncertain. The CDR3 is 13 amino acids. V was trimmed by 0 bases and J by 4 bases, leaving 6 bases between them. Germline CDR1 is WNHNN and CDR2 is SYGVQD (reference sequence).

CDR3 amino acids: CASTSGLYSGNTIYF. Here the CDR3 DNA reads TGTGCCAGCACCTCGGGGCTATACTCTGGAAACACCATATATTTT. The rearrangement links TRBV28 to TRBJ1-3, with a possible D match to TRBD1 (5 bases). This CDR3 is built from 15 residues. Germline loops: CDR1 MDHEN, CDR2 SYDVKM. The V end lost 7 bases, the J end lost 0 bases, and 13 bases lay between the germline ends.

The genes are TRBV18 and TRBJ2-3, with D tentatively TRBD1 or TRBD2 (5 bases each). The CDR3 runs 14 residues. Trimming left V 4 bases short and J 2 bases short, with 10 bases between. In germline, CDR1 is KGHSH, CDR2 LQKENI. The DNA for the CDR3 is TGTGCCAGCTCACAGGGACCAACCACAGATACGCAGTATTTT. It translates to CASSQGPTTDTQYF. The full variable domain, in which reference TRBV18 and TRBJ2-3 provide the parts outside the CDR3, is NAGVMQNPRHLVRRRGQEARLRCSPMKGHSHVYWYRQLPEEGLKFMVYLQKENIIDESGMPKERFSAEFPKEGPSILRIQQVVRGDSAAYFCASSQGPTTDTQYFGPGTRLTVL.

The chain carries TRBV14 and TRBJ2-2; unclear D gene. This CDR3 contains 13 residues. V gave up 1 base and J gave up 4 bases, with 4 bases separating them. Germline V gene lookup returns CDR1 SGHDN and CDR2 FVKESK. The CDR3 loop is CASSQALTGELFF. For the CDR3, the DNA is TGTGCCAGCAGCCAAGCCCTCACCGGGGAGCTGTTTTTT.

This chain uses TRBV30 with TRBJ2-3; 8 bases are shared with TRBD2. The germline V gene encodes CDR1 GTSNPN and CDR2 SVGIG (reference sequence). Trimming at V came to 3 bases and at J to 2 bases, leaving 7 bases not matched to a gene. CDR3 length equals 15 residues. The CDR3 sequence: CAWRIGGGFTDTQYF. The CDR3 nucleotides are TGTGCCTGGAGGATTGGCGGGGGGTTCACAGATACGCAGTATTTT.

This sequence joins TRBV6-5 and TRBJ1-4, with 8 bases that match TRBD1. The CDR3 loop spans 16 amino acids. J lost 7 bases, V lost 4 bases, and 11 bases had no gene match. Germline V lookup: CDR1 MNHEY, CDR2 SVGAGI. In DNA form, the CDR3 reads TGTGCCAGCAGTTTTTCCCCAGGGGGCCTGAGTGAAAAACTGTTTTTT. This codes for CASSFSPGGLSEKLFF.

V is TRBV18 and J is TRBJ2-1; 15 bases map to TRBD2. Germline CDR1 KGHSH, CDR2 LQKENI. This CDR3 spans 15 amino acids. With 11 bases clipped from V and 6 bases from J, the junction kept 8 bases outside the gene matches. The CDR3 coding sequence is TGTGCCGGGACTAGCGGGGGGCAGAGAAGCAATGAGCAGTTCTTC. Protein product: CAGTSGGQRSNEQFF. The full variable domain, completed using reference TRBV18 and TRBJ2-1, is NAGVMQNPRHLVRRRGQEARLRCSPMKGHSHVYWYRQLPEEGLKFMVYLQKENIIDESGMPKERFSAEFPKEGPSILRIQQVVRGDSAAYFCAGTSGGQRSNEQFFGPGTRLTVL.

This clone has just a few counts. The CDR3, as DNA: TGTGCCAGTAGTATAGAGGGGCAGGGCAGCACTGAAGCTTTCTTT. It encodes CASSIEGQGSTEAFF. The rearrangement uses TRBV19 and TRBJ1-1; D might be TRBD1 (5 bases). The germline V gene encodes CDR1 LNHDA and CDR2 SQIVND (reference sequence). The ends were cut back, 0 bases at V and 4 bases at J, with 12 bases in the middle. The CDR3 has 15 residues. Together with reference TRBV19 and TRBJ1-1, the CDR3 gives the full variable domain: DGGITQSPKYLFRKEGQNVTLSCEQNLNHDAMYWYRQDPGQGLRLIYYSQIVNDFQKGDIAEGYSVSREKKESFPLTVTSAQKNPTAFYLCASSIEGQGSTEAFFGQGTRLTVV.

The chain is built from TRBV19 and TRBJ1-5, with TRBD1 as a possible D gene (5 bases). V lost 1 base to trimming and J lost 5 bases, with 12 bases between them. The germline gives CDR1 LNHDA, CDR2 SQIVND (reference sequence). The CDR3 has 15 residues. The CDR3 DNA reads TGTGCCAGTAGTATAGGGGGGAGTGCAGATCAGCCCCAGCATTTT. This sequence encodes CASSIGGSADQPQHF.

This chain joins TRBV5-1 and TRBJ1-2; 9 bases agree with TRBD1. V gave up 2 bases and J gave up 5 bases; unmatched junction bases: 10. The CDR3 length is 16 residues. Germline V gives CDR1 SGHRS, CDR2 YFSETQ. The CDR3 nucleotides are TGCGCCAGCAGCTTACAGGGGGCACTCGGCTTTTATGGCTACACCTTC. Encoded protein: CASSLQGALGFYGYTF.

The V call is TRBV18, the J call TRBJ2-1; D gene uncertain. V lost 2 bases, J lost 5 bases, and 10 bases lay in between. Germline CDR1 reads KGHSH; CDR2 reads LQKENI. The CDR3 covers 14 residues. DNA of the CDR3: TGTGCCAGCTCACCATCTCAACTTAACAATGAGCAGTTCTTC. Amino acid sequence: CASSPSQLNNEQFF.

This chain joins TRBV9 and TRBJ2-5; perhaps TRBD1 as D (5 bases). Trimming removed 0 bases at V and 7 bases at J, with 10 bases between. There are 13 residues in the CDR3. CDR1 and CDR2 from the germline V gene are SGDLS and YYNGEE. CDR3 in DNA: TGTGCCAGCAGCGTAGATTGGGGCGGGACCCAGTACTTC. Its protein product is CASSVDWGGTQYF.

The genes are TRBV2 and TRBJ2-7; 10 positions match TRBD2. CDR1 is SNHLY and CDR2 is FYNNEI in the germline V gene. This CDR3 has 13 amino acids. Unmatched junction bases numbered 5, after V lost 6 bases and J lost 6 bases. The CDR3 DNA is TGTGCCAGCAGCCTAGCGGGGGAATCCGAGCAGTACGTC. Amino acid sequence: CASSLAGESEQYV.

The chain carries TRBV6-5 and TRBJ1-2, with D unresolved. This CDR3 comprises 14 residues. V lost 5 bases, J lost 4 bases, and 14 bases lay in between. Germline V gives CDR1 MNHEY, CDR2 SVGAGI. CDR3 DNA sequence: TGTGCCAGCAGTCACGACGGGGAAGGCTATGGCTACACCTTC. Residues: CASSHDGEGYGYTF.

This sequence joins TRBV7-2 and TRBJ1-1; TRBD1 aligns across 7 bases. Losses at the gene ends were 5 bases for V and 2 bases for J; bases not matched to a gene: 2. CDR1 is SGHTA, CDR2 FQGNSA, per germline. The length of the CDR3 is 13 residues. The CDR3 nucleotides read TGTGCCAGCAGCCGGGACAGAAACACTGAAGCTTTCTTT. Amino acid sequence: CASSRDRNTEAFF.

V is TRBV28 and J is TRBJ1-2; D is possibly TRBD1 (5 bases). Per the germline V gene, CDR1 is MDHEN and CDR2 is SYDVKM. V dropped 5 bases and J dropped 7 bases, with 23 bases sitting between them. There are 16 residues in the CDR3. This CDR3 reads CASSNGGTGDLFGYTF. For the CDR3, the DNA is TGTGCCAGCAGTAATGGGGGGACCGGCGACCTCTTTGGCTACACCTTC.